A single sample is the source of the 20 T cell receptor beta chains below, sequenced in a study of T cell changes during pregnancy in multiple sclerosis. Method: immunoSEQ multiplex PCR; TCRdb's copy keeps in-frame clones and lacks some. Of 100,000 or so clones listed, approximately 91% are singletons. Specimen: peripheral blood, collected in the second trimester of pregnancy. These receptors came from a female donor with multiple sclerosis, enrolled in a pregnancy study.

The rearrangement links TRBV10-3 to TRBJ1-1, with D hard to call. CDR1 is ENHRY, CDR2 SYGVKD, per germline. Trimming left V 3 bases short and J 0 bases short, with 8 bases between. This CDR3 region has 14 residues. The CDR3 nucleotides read TGTGCCATCAGTGATGTTTATCTGAACACTGAAGCTTTCTTT. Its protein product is CAISDVYLNTEAFF.

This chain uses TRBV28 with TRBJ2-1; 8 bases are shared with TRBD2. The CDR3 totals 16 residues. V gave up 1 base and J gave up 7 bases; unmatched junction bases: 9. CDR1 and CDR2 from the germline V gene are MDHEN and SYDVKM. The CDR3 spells CASSLSRLAGLNEQFF. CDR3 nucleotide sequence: TGTGCCAGCAGTTTATCGCGGCTAGCGGGTTTAAATGAGCAGTTCTTC.

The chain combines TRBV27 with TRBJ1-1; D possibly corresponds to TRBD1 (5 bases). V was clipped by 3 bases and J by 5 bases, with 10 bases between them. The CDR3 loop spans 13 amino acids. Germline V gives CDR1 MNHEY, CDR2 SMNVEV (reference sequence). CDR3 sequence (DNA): TGTGCCAGCAGTTTCGGGGGAGGTACTGAAGCTTTCTTT. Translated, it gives CASSFGGGTEAFF.

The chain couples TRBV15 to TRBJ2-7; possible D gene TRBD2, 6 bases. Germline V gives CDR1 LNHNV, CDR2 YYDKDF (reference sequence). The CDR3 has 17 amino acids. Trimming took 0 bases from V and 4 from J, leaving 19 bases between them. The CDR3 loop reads CATSRDPWRSGRYEQYF. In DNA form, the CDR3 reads TGTGCCACCAGCAGAGATCCCTGGCGGAGCGGGCGGTACGAGCAGTACTTC.

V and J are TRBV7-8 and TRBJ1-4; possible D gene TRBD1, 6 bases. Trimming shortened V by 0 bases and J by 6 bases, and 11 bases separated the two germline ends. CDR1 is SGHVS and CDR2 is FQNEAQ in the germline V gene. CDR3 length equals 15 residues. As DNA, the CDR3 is TGTGCCAGCAGCTTAGCGGTGGGGGCCTATGAAAAACTGTTTTTT. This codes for CASSLAVGAYEKLFF.

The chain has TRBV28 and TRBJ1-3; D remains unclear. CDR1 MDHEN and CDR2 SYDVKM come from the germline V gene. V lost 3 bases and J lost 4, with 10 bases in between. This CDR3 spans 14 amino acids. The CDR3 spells CASSLPQWGNTIYF. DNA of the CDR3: TGTGCCAGCAGTTTGCCCCAGTGGGGAAACACCATATATTTT.

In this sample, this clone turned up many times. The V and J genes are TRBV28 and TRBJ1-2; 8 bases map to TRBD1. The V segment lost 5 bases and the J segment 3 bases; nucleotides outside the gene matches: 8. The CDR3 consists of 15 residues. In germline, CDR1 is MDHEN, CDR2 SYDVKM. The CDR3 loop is CASSPWTGTDYGYTF. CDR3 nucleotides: TGTGCCAGCAGTCCCTGGACAGGGACCGACTATGGCTACACCTTC.

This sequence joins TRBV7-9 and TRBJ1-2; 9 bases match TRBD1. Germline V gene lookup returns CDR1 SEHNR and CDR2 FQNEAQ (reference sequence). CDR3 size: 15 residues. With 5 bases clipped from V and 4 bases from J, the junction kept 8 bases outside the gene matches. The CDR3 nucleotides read TGTGCCAGCAGCGACCCGGGACAGGGTGCCTATGGCTACACCTTC. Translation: CASSDPGQGAYGYTF.

CDR3 in DNA: TGCGCCAGCAGCCATGAACCGGGACTAGCTACAGATACGCAGTATTTT. This gives the protein CASSHEPGLATDTQYF. V and J are TRBV4-3 and TRBJ2-3; 9 bases fit TRBD2. J lost 3 bases, V lost 3 bases, and 7 bases had no gene match. This CDR3 is 16 amino acids long. Germline V gene sequence: CDR1 LGHNA, CDR2 YSLEER.

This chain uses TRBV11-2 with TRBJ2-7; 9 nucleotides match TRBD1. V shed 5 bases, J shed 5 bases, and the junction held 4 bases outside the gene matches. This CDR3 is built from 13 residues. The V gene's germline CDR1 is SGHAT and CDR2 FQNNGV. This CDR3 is CASSGQGPNEQYF. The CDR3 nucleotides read TGTGCCAGCAGCGGACAGGGGCCTAACGAGCAGTACTTC.

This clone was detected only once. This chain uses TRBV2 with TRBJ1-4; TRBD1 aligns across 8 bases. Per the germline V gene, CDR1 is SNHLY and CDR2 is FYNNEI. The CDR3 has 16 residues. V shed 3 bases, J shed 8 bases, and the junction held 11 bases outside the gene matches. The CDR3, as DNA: TGTGCCAGCAGTGACCCTGGACAGGGCGGAAGGGAAAAACTGTTTTTT. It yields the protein CASSDPGQGGREKLFF.

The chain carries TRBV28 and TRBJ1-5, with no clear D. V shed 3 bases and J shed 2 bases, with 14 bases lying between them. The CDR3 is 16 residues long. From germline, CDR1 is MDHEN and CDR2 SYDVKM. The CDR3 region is CASSFGRSPRNQPQHF. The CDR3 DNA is TGTGCCAGCAGTTTTGGAAGGAGCCCACGCAATCAGCCCCAGCATTTT.

CDR3 nucleotides: TGTGCCAGCAGCACAACCGGGGGAGAAAAACTGTTTTTT. It yields the protein CASSTTGGEKLFF. The chain employs TRBV7-9 and TRBJ1-4, with a weak D call TRBD1 (5 bases). CDR3 length: 13 amino acids. The germline CDR1 and CDR2 sequences are SEHNR and FQNEAQ (reference sequence). The germline V and J ends were trimmed by 5 bases and 8 bases, with 12 bases remaining between them.

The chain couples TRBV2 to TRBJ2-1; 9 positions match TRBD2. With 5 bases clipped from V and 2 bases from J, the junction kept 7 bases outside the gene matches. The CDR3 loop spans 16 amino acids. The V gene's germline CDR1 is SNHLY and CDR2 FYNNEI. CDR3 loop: CASSYLAGSTYNEQFF. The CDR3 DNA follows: TGTGCCAGCAGTTACCTAGCGGGATCAACCTACAATGAGCAGTTCTTC.

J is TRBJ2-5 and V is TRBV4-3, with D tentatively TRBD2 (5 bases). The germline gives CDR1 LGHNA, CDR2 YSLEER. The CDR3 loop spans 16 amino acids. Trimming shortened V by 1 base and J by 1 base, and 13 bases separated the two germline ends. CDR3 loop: CASSQGRARGQETQYF. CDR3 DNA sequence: TGCGCCAGCAGCCAAGGTCGGGCTCGGGGCCAAGAGACCCAGTACTTC.

CDR3 sequence reads: CASSLGEGQETQYF. CDR3 coding DNA: TGTGCCAGCAGCTTAGGAGAGGGCCAAGAGACCCAGTACTTC. The rearrangement uses TRBV7-8 and TRBJ2-5; perhaps TRBD2 as D (5 bases). Germline V gene sequence: CDR1 SGHVS, CDR2 FQNEAQ. V dropped 1 base and J dropped 1 base, with 7 bases sitting between them. The CDR3 contains 14 residues.

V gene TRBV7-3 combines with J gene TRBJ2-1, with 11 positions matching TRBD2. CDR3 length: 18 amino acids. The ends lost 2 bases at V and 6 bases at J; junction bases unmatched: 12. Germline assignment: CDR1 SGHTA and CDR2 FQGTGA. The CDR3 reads CASSLVPLLAGASNEQFF. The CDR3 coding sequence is TGTGCCAGCAGCTTAGTGCCCTTACTAGCGGGAGCCTCCAATGAGCAGTTCTTC.

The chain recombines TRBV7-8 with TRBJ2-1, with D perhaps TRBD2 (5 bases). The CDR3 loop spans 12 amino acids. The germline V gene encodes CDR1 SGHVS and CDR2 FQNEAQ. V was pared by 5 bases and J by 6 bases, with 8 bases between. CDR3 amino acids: CASSPEVNEQFF. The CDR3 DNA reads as TGTGCCAGCAGCCCGGAGGTCAATGAGCAGTTCTTC.

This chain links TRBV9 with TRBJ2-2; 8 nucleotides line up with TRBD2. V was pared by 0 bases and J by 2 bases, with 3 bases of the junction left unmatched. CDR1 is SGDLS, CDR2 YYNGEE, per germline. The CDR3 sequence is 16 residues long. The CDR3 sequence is CASSVVAGGNTGELFF. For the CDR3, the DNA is TGTGCCAGCAGCGTAGTTGCGGGAGGTAACACCGGGGAGCTGTTTTTT.

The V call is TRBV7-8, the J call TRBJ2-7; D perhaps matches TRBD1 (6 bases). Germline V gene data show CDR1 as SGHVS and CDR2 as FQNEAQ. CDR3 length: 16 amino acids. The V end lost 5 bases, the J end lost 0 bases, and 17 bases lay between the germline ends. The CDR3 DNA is TGTGCCAGCAGCGACGATACAGGGTACGGCTCCTACGAGCAGTACTTC. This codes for CASSDDTGYGSYEQYF.